The 14 T cell receptor beta chains in this list originate from one sample, sequenced in a study of blood T cell repertoires in COVID-19. Using immunoSEQ multiplex PCR, the repertoire was profiled, and TCRdb retains in-frame clones only, with some absent. The sample shows roughly 110,000 clones, about 89% of them seen only once. The material sequenced was peripheral blood. These receptors were collected from a middle-aged man with active or convalescent COVID-19.

This clone has a handful of counts. V and J are TRBV24-1 and TRBJ1-1; possibly TRBD1 for D (5 bases). The CDR3 extends over 14 amino acids. V was pared by 7 bases and J by 1 base, with 12 bases between. CDR1 is KGHDR and CDR2 is SFDVKD in the germline V gene. The CDR3 DNA sequence: TGTGCCACCAGAGACAGATACCCGAACACTGAAGCTTTCTTT. This sequence encodes CATRDRYPNTEAFF.

The CDR3 sequence is CASSLATSQQETQYF. The CDR3 coding sequence is TGTGCCAGCAGCTTAGCGACTAGCCAACAAGAGACCCAGTACTTC. V and J are TRBV7-9 and TRBJ2-5; TRBD2 agrees at 7 bases. This CDR3 comprises 15 residues. With 0 bases clipped from V and 2 bases from J, the junction kept 3 bases outside the gene matches. Germline lookup yields CDR1 SEHNR and CDR2 FQNEAQ (reference sequence).

In its sample, this clone was seen once. V and J are TRBV4-1 and TRBJ2-7, with a possible D match to TRBD2 (5 bases). The CDR3 length is 15 residues. V was shortened by 1 base and J by 3 bases, with 13 bases between the two germline ends. Germline-derived CDR1 and CDR2 are MGHRA and YSYEKL. In DNA, the CDR3 is TGCGCCAGCAGCCAAGTCGAACGGGGTGTCTACGAGCAGTACTTC. Translating gives CASSQVERGVYEQYF.

This clone was seen once. The chain carries TRBV7-2 and TRBJ2-3; D not certain. Germline V gene data show CDR1 as SGHTA and CDR2 as FQGNSA. V lost 4 bases and J lost 4, with 9 bases in between. This CDR3 is 13 amino acids long. The CDR3: CASSSIRSDTQYF. The CDR3 bases are TGTGCCAGCAGCTCAATCAGATCAGATACGCAGTATTTT. Full variable domain (remainder filled in from reference TRBV7-2 and TRBJ2-3): GAGVSQSPSNKVTEKGKDVELRCDPISGHTALYWYRQSLGQGLEFLIYFQGNSAPDKSGLPSDRFSAERTGGSVSTLTIQRTQQEDSAVYLCASSSIRSDTQYFGPGTRLTVL.

V and J are TRBV19 and TRBJ1-2; TRBD1 agrees at 11 bases. Trimming cost V 4 bases and J 6 bases; bases outside gene matches: 4. Germline assignment: CDR1 LNHDA and CDR2 SQIVND (reference sequence). CDR3 length equals 14 residues. The CDR3: CASSRTGGADGYTF. CDR3 sequence (DNA): TGTGCCAGTAGTAGGACAGGGGGCGCTGATGGCTACACCTTC.

In regard to this clone: The sample holds other DNA sequences that translate to the same CDR3. The V gene is TRBV14, the J gene TRBJ1-2; D is unclear. This CDR3 comprises 13 residues. Germline assignment: CDR1 SGHDN and CDR2 FVKESK. V dropped 1 base and J dropped 2 bases, with 5 bases sitting between them. The CDR3 DNA sequence: TGTGCCAGCAGCCAAGTTCTAAACTATGGCTACACCTTC. It specifies CASSQVLNYGYTF. Combining the CDR3 with reference TRBV14 and TRBJ1-2 gives the whole variable domain EAGVTQFPSHSVIEKGQTVTLRCDPISGHDNLYWYRRVMGKEIKFLLHFVKESKQDESGMPNNRFLAERTGGTYSTLKVQPAELEDSGVYFCASSQVLNYGYTFGSGTRLTVV.

V usage is TRBV28 and J usage is TRBJ1-2; 9 bases agree with TRBD1. Trimming removed 4 bases from V and 5 bases from J; junction bases left unmatched: 8. Germline V gene data show CDR1 as MDHEN and CDR2 as SYDVKM. This CDR3 contains 15 residues. The CDR3 is CASSSLTGGTYGYTF. The DNA for the CDR3 is TGTGCCAGCAGTTCCCTTACAGGGGGCACATATGGCTACACCTTC.

The V call is TRBV24-1, the J call TRBJ1-2, with D hard to call. The CDR3 extends over 17 amino acids. V shed 4 bases and J shed 6 bases, with 23 bases lying between them. Germline V gene lookup returns CDR1 KGHDR and CDR2 SFDVKD. The CDR3 DNA is TGTGCCACCAGTGACCTGGGGAGCGGGGTGAAAGCGAATGGCTACACCTTC. Protein sequence: CATSDLGSGVKANGYTF.

The V call is TRBV11-1, the J call TRBJ1-1; TRBD1 matches at 8 bases. CDR1 SGHAT and CDR2 FQDESV come from the germline V gene (reference sequence). V was clipped by 5 bases and J by 4 bases; unmatched bases: 9. This CDR3 has 15 amino acids. CDR3 nucleotides: TGTGCCAGCAGCGCAACAGGGGGAGTGATCACTGAAGCTTTCTTT. Translation: CASSATGGVITEAFF.

The table lists this clone with a count of one. J is TRBJ2-1 and V is TRBV6-1; 7 nucleotides match TRBD2. CDR1 and CDR2 from the germline V gene are MNHNS and SASEGT. J gave up 1 base and V 1 base, and 1 base lay outside the gene matches. The CDR3 covers 15 residues. CDR3 protein: CASSEGLASYNEQFF. CDR3 bases: TGTGCCAGCAGTGAAGGACTAGCTTCCTACAATGAGCAGTTCTTC.

The V gene is TRBV19, the J gene TRBJ1-2; no definite D call. Looked up from germline, CDR1 is LNHDA and CDR2 is SQIVND (reference sequence). CDR3 size: 11 residues. V gave up 4 bases and J gave up 4 bases, with 4 bases separating them. The CDR3 DNA follows: TGTGCCAGTAGTACCTTCTATGGCTACACCTTC. It translates to CASSTFYGYTF. The whole variable domain, remainder taken from reference TRBV19 and TRBJ1-2, is DGGITQSPKYLFRKEGQNVTLSCEQNLNHDAMYWYRQDPGQGLRLIYYSQIVNDFQKGDIAEGYSVSREKKESFPLTVTSAQKNPTAFYLCASSTFYGYTFGSGTRLTVV.

The V and J genes are TRBV30 and TRBJ2-7; 7 bases align to TRBD2. Germline CDR1 reads GTSNPN; CDR2 reads SVGIG (reference sequence). The CDR3 extends over 15 amino acids. J lost 2 bases, V lost 4 bases, and 11 bases had no gene match. The chain's CDR3 is CAWTLPGLKTYEQYF. CDR3 DNA: TGTGCCTGGACCCTTCCGGGACTAAAAACCTACGAGCAGTACTTC.

This clone showed up just once. This rearrangement joins TRBV24-1 to TRBJ2-5, with 7 nucleotides matching TRBD2. The CDR3 covers 15 residues. V lost 3 bases, J lost 0 bases, and 3 bases stayed unmatched. Per the germline V gene, CDR1 is KGHDR and CDR2 is SFDVKD. The CDR3 DNA reads TGTGCCACCAGTGATCCTAGCGGAAACCAAGAGACCCAGTACTTC. Its translation: CATSDPSGNQETQYF.

The V call is TRBV28, the J call TRBJ1-6, with 8 bases lining up with TRBD1. V dropped 6 bases and J dropped 14; count of bases not matched to a gene: 12. CDR3 length: 14 amino acids. Germline V gene sequence: CDR1 MDHEN, CDR2 SYDVKM. The CDR3 coding sequence is TGTGCCAGCAGAATAAAAACAGGGGGAATGGCCCTCCACTTT. Protein sequence: CASRIKTGGMALHF.